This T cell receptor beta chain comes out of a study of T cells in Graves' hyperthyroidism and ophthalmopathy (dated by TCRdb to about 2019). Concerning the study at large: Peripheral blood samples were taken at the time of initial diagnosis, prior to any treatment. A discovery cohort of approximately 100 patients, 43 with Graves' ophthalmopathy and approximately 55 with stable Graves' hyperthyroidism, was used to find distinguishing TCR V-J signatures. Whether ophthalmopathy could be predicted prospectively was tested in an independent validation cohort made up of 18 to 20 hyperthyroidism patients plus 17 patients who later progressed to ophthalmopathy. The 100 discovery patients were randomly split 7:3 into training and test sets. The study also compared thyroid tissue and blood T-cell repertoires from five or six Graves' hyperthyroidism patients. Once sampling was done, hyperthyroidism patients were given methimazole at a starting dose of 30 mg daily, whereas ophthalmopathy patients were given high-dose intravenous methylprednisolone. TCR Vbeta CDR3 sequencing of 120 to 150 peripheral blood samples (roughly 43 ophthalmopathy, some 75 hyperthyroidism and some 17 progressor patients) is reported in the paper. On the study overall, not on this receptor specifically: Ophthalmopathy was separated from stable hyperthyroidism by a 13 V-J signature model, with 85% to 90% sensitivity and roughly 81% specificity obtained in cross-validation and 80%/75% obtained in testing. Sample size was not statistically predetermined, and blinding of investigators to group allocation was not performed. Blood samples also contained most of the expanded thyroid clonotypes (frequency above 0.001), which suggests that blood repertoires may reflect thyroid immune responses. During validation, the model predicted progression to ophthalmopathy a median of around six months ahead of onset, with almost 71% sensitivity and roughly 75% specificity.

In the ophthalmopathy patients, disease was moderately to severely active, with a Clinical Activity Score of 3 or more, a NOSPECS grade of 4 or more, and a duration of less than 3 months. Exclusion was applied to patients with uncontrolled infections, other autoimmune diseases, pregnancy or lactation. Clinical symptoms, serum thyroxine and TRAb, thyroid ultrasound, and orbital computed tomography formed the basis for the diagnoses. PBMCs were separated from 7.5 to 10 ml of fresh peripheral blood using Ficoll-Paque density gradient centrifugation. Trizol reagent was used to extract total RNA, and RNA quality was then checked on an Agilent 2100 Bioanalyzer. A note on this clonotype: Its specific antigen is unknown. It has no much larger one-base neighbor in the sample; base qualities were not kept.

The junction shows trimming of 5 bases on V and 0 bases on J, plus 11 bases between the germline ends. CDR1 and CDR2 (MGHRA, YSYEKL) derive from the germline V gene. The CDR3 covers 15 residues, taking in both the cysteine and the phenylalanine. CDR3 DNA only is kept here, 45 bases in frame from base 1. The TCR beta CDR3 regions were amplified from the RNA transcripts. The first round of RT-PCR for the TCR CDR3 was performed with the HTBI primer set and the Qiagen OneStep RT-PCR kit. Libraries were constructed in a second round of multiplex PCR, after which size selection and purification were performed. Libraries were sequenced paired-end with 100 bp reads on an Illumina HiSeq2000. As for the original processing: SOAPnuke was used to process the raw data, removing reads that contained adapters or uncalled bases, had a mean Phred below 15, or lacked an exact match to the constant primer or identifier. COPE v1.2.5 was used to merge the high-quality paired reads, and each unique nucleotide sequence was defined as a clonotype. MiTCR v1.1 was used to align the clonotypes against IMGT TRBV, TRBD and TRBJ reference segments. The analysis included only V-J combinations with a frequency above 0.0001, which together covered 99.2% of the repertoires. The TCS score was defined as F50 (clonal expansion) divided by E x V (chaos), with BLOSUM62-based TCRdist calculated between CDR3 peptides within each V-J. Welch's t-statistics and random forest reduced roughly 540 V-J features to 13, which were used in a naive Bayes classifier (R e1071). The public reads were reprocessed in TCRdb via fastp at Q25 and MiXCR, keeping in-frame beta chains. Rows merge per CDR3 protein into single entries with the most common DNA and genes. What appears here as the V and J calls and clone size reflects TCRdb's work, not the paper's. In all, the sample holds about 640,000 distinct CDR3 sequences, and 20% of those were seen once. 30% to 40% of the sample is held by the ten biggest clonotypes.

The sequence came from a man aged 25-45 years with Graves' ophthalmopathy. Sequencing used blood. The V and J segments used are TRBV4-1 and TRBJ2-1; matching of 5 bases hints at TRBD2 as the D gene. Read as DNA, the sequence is TGCGCCAGCAGCGGAGTTGGGAGCTCCTACAATGAGCAGTTCTTC. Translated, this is CASSGVGSSYNEQFF.